This TCR beta chain was identified in a study of shared clonotypes between healthy human individuals. Regarding the study as a whole: Lower generation probabilities were found for non-shared clonotypes than for those shared by all four donors. Clonotype sharing across several donors was observed for around 4.5% of naive CD4 clonotypes.

V lost 1 base to trimming and J lost 0 bases, with 10 bases between them. The germline gives CDR1 SEHNR, CDR2 FQNEAQ (reference sequence). This CDR3 is built from 17 residues. As concerns this clone: The antigen is undetermined.

For each subset, genomic DNA was distributed in equal portions over several immunoSEQ plates. The method was immunoSEQ multiplex PCR; TCRdb's version includes in-frame clones alone and lacks a portion of them. The sample shows 2,100,000 or so clones, approximately 94% of them seen only once. The rearrangement joins TRBV7-9 to TRBJ2-6, with D tentatively TRBD1 (7 bases). This TCR was sampled from a man between 18 and 35 years old in good health. Sequencing used naive CD4+ T cells sorted from blood. Subset meaning: CD45RA+ positively selected. This chain's CDR3 is CASSLGQGGSGANVLTF. CDR3 DNA sequence: TGTGCCAGCAGCTTAGGTCAGGGGGGCTCTGGGGCCAACGTCCTGACTTTC.